Listed here is a single T cell receptor beta chain. Its antigen is currently not known. Base qualities are not at hand, and no much larger clone is one base apart. The data derive from a study of T cell responses to AZD1222 COVID-19 vaccine (dated by TCRdb to 2020 to 2023). As for the study more broadly: Because spike-specific TCR depth and breadth did not differ between the two schedules, AZD1222 recipients who got a second dose at roughly 4 weeks were pooled with those who got a second dose at roughly 12 weeks. TCR sequencing covered fewer than 250 trial participants: around 210 given two doses of AZD1222 and approximately 26 given two doses of MenACWY control vaccine. Enrollment into the trials was organized by age into subgroups of 18-55, 56-69 and 70-plus years, and those subgroups contained approximately 160, 26 and 62 TCR-sequenced participants, respectively.

The time point label, read with the paper, signifies: baseline before first vaccination. Samples from vaccinated people were obtained from the UK trials COV001 and COV002, which included a single-blind randomized controlled phase 2/3 trial of AZD1222 (ChAdOx1 nCoV-19) in healthy adults. For TCRbeta chain sequencing, PBMC samples were collected from trial participants at day 0 and at day 28 after the second dose. From the germline V gene (reference sequence), CDR1 is MNHEY and CDR2 is SMNVEV. At the junction V is shortened by 5 bases and J by 4 bases, with 17 bases in between. The cysteine opens and the phenylalanine closes a CDR3 of 15 amino acids. CDR3 DNA is the only sequence kept; it has 45 bases, read in frame from the first base. The CDR3 regions of human TCRbeta chains were subjected to immunosequencing. The study's own analysis went as follows. Repertoire TCRs were checked for matches against a reference library of SARS-CoV-2-specific TCRs that had been generated using the MIRA antigen-specificity platform. Breadth meant the fraction of unique TCRs that were SARS-CoV-2-associated, whereas depth meant the fraction of total T cells that were SARS-CoV-2-associated. Using the MIRA data, each spike-specific TCR was mapped to the spike region that the TCR reacts to and placed in a CD4 or CD8 class. Log10-transformed breadth and depth values were compared by one-way ANOVA with Sidak's multiple comparisons tests. TCRdb took over this immuneACCESS table, retaining in-frame rearrangements with V and J assigned. Such tables are incomplete; in checked studies, under half of the missing clones stem from an unresolved V gene, and the remainder is unexplained. V and J calls and clone size are as listed in that table; D and trimming were resolved from the DNA. A total of roughly 100,000 clones appear in this sample, around 94% of them only once. 2.2% of the sample is held by the ten biggest clonotypes.

The full study reports these points: The 56-69-year group was small, and its depth increase did not reach significance, likely because of low power. Conclusions about previously exposed vaccinees are limited, since just five or six AZD1222 recipients were seropositive for SARS-CoV-2 at baseline. Reportedly, close to half of the unique spike-specific TCRs recognized epitopes lying outside the regions that are mutated in the B.1.351 and B.1.1.7 variants. After two AZD1222 doses, spike-specific TCR breadth and depth were significantly higher than at day 0 and than in MenACWY recipients. The vaccine-associated CD4 TCRs covered the entire spike protein, and the dominant responses fell in regions 160-218 and 743-854. Because no day 14 peak-response samples were available, the repertoires could be characterized only after the peak T cell response. Participants were mostly white British and included more females than males, and it was suggested by the authors that clonal diversity may have been underestimated.

The rearrangement joined TRBV27 to TRBJ1-2, with TRBD1 as a weak D call on 5 bases. This TCR was sampled from an adult in good health. Sequencing was performed on peripheral blood, taken on day 0 of AZD1222 vaccination. CDR3 loop: CASSPEFGGGYGYTF. The DNA reads as follows: TGTGCCAGCAGTCCCGAGTTCGGGGGAGGCTATGGCTACACCTTC.